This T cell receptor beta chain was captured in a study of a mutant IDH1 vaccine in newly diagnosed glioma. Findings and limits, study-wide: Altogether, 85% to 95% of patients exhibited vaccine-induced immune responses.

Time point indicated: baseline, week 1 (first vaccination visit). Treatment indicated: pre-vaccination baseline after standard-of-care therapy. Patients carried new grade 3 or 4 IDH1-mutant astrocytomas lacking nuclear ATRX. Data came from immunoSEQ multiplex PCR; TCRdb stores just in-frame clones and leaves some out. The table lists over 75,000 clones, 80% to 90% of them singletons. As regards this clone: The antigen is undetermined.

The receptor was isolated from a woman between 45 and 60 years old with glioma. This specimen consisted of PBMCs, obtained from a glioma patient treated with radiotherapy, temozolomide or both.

CDR3 in DNA: TGTGCCAGCAGCCCAGACTGGACCCTCACTGAAGCTTTCTTT. It specifies CASSPDWTLTEAFF. The chain is built from TRBV7-9 and TRBJ1-1; unclear D gene. The CDR3 loop spans 14 amino acids. Trimming stripped 5 bases from V and 4 bases from J, with 14 bases between. CDR1 and CDR2 from the germline V gene are SEHNR and FQNEAQ (reference sequence). Full variable domain (remainder filled in from reference TRBV7-9 and TRBJ1-1): DTGVSQNPRHKITKRGQNVTFRCDPISEHNRLYWYRQTLGQGPEFLTYFQNEAQLEKSRLLSDRFSAERPKGSFSTLEIQRTEQGDSAMYLCASSPDWTLTEAFFGQGTRLTVV.